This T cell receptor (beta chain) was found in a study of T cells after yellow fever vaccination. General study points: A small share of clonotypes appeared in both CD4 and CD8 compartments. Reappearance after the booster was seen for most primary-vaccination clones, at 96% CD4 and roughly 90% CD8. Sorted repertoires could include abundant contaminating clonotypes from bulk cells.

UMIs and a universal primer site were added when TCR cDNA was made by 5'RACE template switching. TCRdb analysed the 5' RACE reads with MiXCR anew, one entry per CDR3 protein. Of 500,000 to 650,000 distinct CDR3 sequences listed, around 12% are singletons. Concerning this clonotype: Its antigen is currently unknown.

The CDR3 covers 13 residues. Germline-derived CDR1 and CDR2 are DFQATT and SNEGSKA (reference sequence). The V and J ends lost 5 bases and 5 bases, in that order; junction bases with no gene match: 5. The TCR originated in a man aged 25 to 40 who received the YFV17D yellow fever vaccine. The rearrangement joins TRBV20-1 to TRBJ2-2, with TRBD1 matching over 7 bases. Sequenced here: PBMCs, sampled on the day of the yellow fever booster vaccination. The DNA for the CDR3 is TGCAGTGCTGCGACAGGGACGACCGGGGAGCTGTTTTTT. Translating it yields CSAATGTTGELFF.